This entry features one T cell receptor (beta chain) sequence. Here immunoSEQ multiplex PCR was the method, and the copy in TCRdb shows in-frame clones only, minus some. This table holds some 400,000 clones, about 90% found once. V was clipped by 4 bases and J by 0 bases, with 10 bases between them. CDR1 and CDR2 (germline): MDHEN, SYDVKM. There are 15 residues in the CDR3. These data come from a study of blood T cell repertoires in COVID-19. The origin of this receptor is a man aged 18 to 30 with active or convalescent COVID-19. The sequencing sample was made of peripheral blood. This sequence joins TRBV28 and TRBJ1-5; D unclear. CDR3 loop: CASSWRDNSNQPQHF. Here the CDR3 DNA reads TGTGCCAGCAGTTGGAGAGATAATAGCAATCAGCCCCAGCATTTT.